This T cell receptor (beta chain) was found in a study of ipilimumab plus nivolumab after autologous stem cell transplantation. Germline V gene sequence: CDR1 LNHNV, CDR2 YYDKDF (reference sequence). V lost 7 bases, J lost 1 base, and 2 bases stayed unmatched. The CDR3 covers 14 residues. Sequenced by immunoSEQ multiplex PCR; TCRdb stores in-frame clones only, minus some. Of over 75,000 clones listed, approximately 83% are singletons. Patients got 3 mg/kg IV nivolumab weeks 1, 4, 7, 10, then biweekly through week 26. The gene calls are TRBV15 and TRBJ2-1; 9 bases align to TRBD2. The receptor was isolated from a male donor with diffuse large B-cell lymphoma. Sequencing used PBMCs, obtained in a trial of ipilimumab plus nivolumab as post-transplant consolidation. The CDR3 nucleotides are TGTGCCACCATGGCGGGGGGGTCCTACAATGAGCAGTTCTTC. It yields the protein CATMAGGSYNEQFF.